The clone carrying this T cell receptor (beta chain) has just one count. Some clones are missing from TCRdb's copy, which holds only in-frame ones; the method was immunoSEQ multiplex PCR. The data show some 96,000 clones, with about 90% seen just once and 15% to 20% held by the top ten. These data are taken from a study of control samples from healthy donors and cancer patients. The sample consisted of blood. The receptor was isolated from a woman in her forties or fifties in good health.

The CDR3 bases are TGTGCTAGTGGTCCCAGCCATGAGACCCAGTACTTC. Protein sequence: CASGPSHETQYF. The rearrangement links TRBV12-5 to TRBJ2-5; D gene unclear. CDR3 length: 12 residues. In germline, CDR1 is LGHNT, CDR2 FRNRAP. V lost 5 bases to trimming and J lost 5 bases, with 9 bases between them.